Each of the 13 T cell receptor beta chains below was sequenced from the same sample in a study of human T cells and chemical hapten exposure. TCRdb recomputed calls from the RACE reads with MiXCR, one row per CDR3 protein. Among 90,000 to 120,000 distinct CDR3 sequences listed, more than 9.5% were seen once. Time point reported: patch test 1, 2 weeks after DPC sensitization. The treatment here: therapeutic diphenylcyclopropenone sensitization with weekly scalp DPC. The input for sequencing was whole blood, taken in connection with sensitization to the hapten diphenylcyclopropenone (DPC). The receptors derive from a woman between 35 and 50 years old with alopecia areata. Some clones in this sample may be carry-over from other donors' samples.

This clonotype appeared many times. The V and J genes are TRBV9 and TRBJ1-2; no clear D gene. V lost 4 bases to trimming and J lost 6 bases, with 16 bases between them. The CDR3 contains 14 residues. Per the germline V gene, CDR1 is SGDLS and CDR2 is YYNGEE. CDR3 sequence: CASSPDPVYHGYTF. CDR3 sequence (DNA): TGTGCCAGCAGCCCGGACCCCGTCTACCATGGCTACACCTTC.

This clonotype was picked up many times. J is TRBJ2-5 and V is TRBV29-1; weak D call: TRBD2 (5 bases). CDR1 is SQVTM, CDR2 ANQGSEA, per germline. V lost 4 bases to trimming and J lost 5 bases, with 29 bases between them. The CDR3 runs to 18 residues. The CDR3 protein is CSVGVGSGRLPFGETQYF. DNA for the CDR3: TGCAGCGTTGGGGTAGGGAGTGGGCGCCTTCCATTCGGGGAGACCCAGTACTTC.

There are many counts of this clonotype. The V gene is TRBV2, the J gene TRBJ1-5; D gene unclear. CDR1 SNHLY and CDR2 FYNNEI come from the germline V gene. This CDR3 region has 14 residues. This CDR3 is CASQQLYSNQPQHF. As DNA, the CDR3 is TGTGCTTCTCAGCAGCTATATAGCAATCAGCCCCAGCATTTT.

With respect to this clonotype: At one of its ends the junction is not consistent with the germline gene, which may arise from a read error. The chain recombines TRBV28 with TRBJ2-7, with D perhaps matching TRBD1 or TRBD2 (5 bases each). The CDR3 runs to 12 residues. CDR1 is MDHEN and CDR2 is SYDVKM in the germline V gene. The CDR3 here is CVSTGPLWEQYF. The DNA of the CDR3 is TGTGTCAGCACGGGGCCCTTATGGGAGCAGTACTTC.

This clonotype came up many times. The V call is TRBV12-3 or TRBV12-4, the J call TRBJ2-6, with 9 bases that match TRBD2. The CDR3 totals 21 residues. Trimming took 2 bases from V and 0 from J; bases not matched to a gene: 14. The CDR3 region has the DNA TGTGCCAGCAGTTTAAAACCCCCCCCCAGCGGGGGGTACTCTGGGGCCAACGTCCTGACTTTC. Its protein is CASSLKPPPSGGYSGANVLTF.

The gene calls are TRBV16 and TRBJ1-1; no definite D call. The V gene lost 4 bases and the J gene lost 0 bases, with 12 bases spanning the gap. Germline V CDR1 and CDR2: KGHSY, FQNENV. The CDR3 is 15 residues long. Written as DNA, the CDR3 is TGTGCCAGCAGCCCCGGGTGGTGGCTGAACACTGAAGCTTTCTTT. Amino acid sequence: CASSPGWWLNTEAFF. Complete variable domain (other parts from reference TRBV16 and TRBJ1-1): GEEVAQTPKHLVRGEGQKAKLYCAPIKGHSYVFWYQQVLKNEFKFLISFQNENVFDETGMPKERFSAKCLPNSPCSLEIQATKLEDSAVYFCASSPGWWLNTEAFFGQGTRLTVV.

The chain uses TRBV24-1 and TRBJ2-5; 9 bases fit TRBD1. CDR1 is KGHDR, CDR2 SFDVKD, per germline. Trimming took 11 bases from V and 5 from J; bases not matched to a gene: 8. This CDR3 region has 13 residues. CDR3 protein: CAIRTGAGETQYF. CDR3 coding DNA: TGTGCCATCAGGACAGGGGCCGGGGAGACCCAGTACTTC.

This clonotype was observed at least ten times. This chain connects TRBV7-9 to TRBJ2-7, with 9 bases lining up with TRBD2. The CDR3 has 17 residues. Germline V lookup: CDR1 SEHNR, CDR2 FQNEAQ (reference sequence). The V gene end was trimmed by 8 bases and the J gene end by 2 bases; junction bases not matched to a gene: 16. CDR3 sequence reads: CASVGVAGVLSPYEQYF. CDR3 nucleotide sequence: TGTGCCAGCGTGGGGGTAGCGGGGGTGTTATCCCCCTACGAGCAGTACTTC.

This clonotype was counted ten times or more. The chain uses TRBV7-2 and TRBJ2-1; 7 nucleotides line up with TRBD1. V was pared by 5 bases and J by 12 bases, with 7 bases of the junction left unmatched. CDR3 length equals 12 residues. Germline assignment: CDR1 SGHTA and CDR2 FQGNSA. The CDR3 here is CASSETTGMQFF. CDR3 nucleotides: TGTGCCAGCAGCGAGACGACAGGGATGCAGTTCTTC. Combining the CDR3 with reference TRBV7-2 and TRBJ2-1 gives the whole variable domain GAGVSQSPSNKVTEKGKDVELRCDPISGHTALYWYRQSLGQGLEFLIYFQGNSAPDKSGLPSDRFSAERTGGSVSTLTIQRTQQEDSAVYLCASSETTGMQFFGPGTRLTVL.

The sample holds a few counts of this clonotype. The chain is built from TRBV7-2 and TRBJ2-1; 14 nucleotides line up with TRBD2. This CDR3 is 15 amino acids long. J lost 10 bases, V lost 5 bases, and 7 bases had no gene match. CDR1 SGHTA and CDR2 FQGNSA come from the germline V gene. CDR3 in DNA: TGTGCCAGCAGCAAGACTAGCGGGGGGGCATACGAGCAGTTCTTC. Amino acid sequence: CASSKTSGGAYEQFF.

This clonotype has ten or more counts. The chain recombines TRBV11-2 with TRBJ2-5; D tentatively reads TRBD1 or TRBD2 (6 bases each). The V end was cut by 3 bases, the J end by 5 bases, with 10 bases between. CDR3 length: 13 amino acids. Germline V gene sequence: CDR1 SGHAT, CDR2 FQNNGV. The DNA of the CDR3 is TGTGCCAGCAGCTTCCGGGGGCTGGAGACCCAGTACTTC. Protein product: CASSFRGLETQYF.

The chain links TRBV24-1 to TRBJ2-1, with TRBD1 identical over 8 bases. The CDR3 loop spans 16 amino acids. Trimming cost V 3 bases and J 3 bases; bases outside gene matches: 6. Germline V gene data show CDR1 as KGHDR and CDR2 as SFDVKD. In nucleotides, the CDR3 is TGTGCCACCAGTGATAGTCGTGGACAGGGCTACAATGAGCAGTTCTTC. The encoded protein is CATSDSRGQGYNEQFF.

This clonotype was detected only a few times. The chain is built from TRBV28 and TRBJ2-7; TRBD2 matches at 7 bases. Germline V gene sequence: CDR1 MDHEN, CDR2 SYDVKM. The CDR3 sequence is 17 residues long. The ends lost 7 bases at V and 2 bases at J; junction bases unmatched: 17. Written as DNA, the CDR3 is TGTGCCAGCATAACTAGCGCACTAATTGGGGGTCCCTACGAGCAGTACTTC. Translation gives CASITSALIGGPYEQYF. Full variable domain (remainder filled in from reference TRBV28 and TRBJ2-7): DVKVTQSSRYLVKRTGEKVFLECVQDMDHENMFWYRQDPGLGLRLIYFSYDVKMKEKGDIPEGYSVSREKKERFSLILESASTNQTSMYLCASITSALIGGPYEQYFGPGTRLTVT.